A single sample is the source of the 3 T cell receptor beta chains below, sequenced in a study of shared clonotypes between healthy human individuals. This table comes from immunoSEQ multiplex PCR, and its TCRdb copy is limited to in-frame clones, with some not included. The sample has 2 million to 2.5 million clones, around 93% seen once; the top ten hold 0.37%. Specimen: naive CD4+ T cells from PBMCs. Stated subset: CD45RA+ positively selected. Every receptor here comes from a man between 18 and 35 years old in good health. Some clones in this sample may be carry-over from other donors' samples.

About this clone itself: The sample carries other DNA sequences with the same CDR3. The chain couples TRBV7-3 to TRBJ2-2; tentatively, D is TRBD2 (5 bases). Per the germline V gene, CDR1 is SGHTA and CDR2 is FQGTGA. This CDR3 is built from 13 residues. Trimming took 6 bases from V and 6 from J, leaving 11 bases between them. This CDR3 is CASSPRVSGELFF. CDR3 in DNA: TGTGCCAGCAGTCCGAGGGTTTCCGGGGAGCTGTTTTTT.

The chain uses TRBV5-4 and TRBJ2-1; D is perhaps TRBD1 or TRBD2 (5 bases each). V was trimmed by 4 bases and J by 7 bases, leaving 18 bases between them. The length of the CDR3 is 15 residues. Looked up from germline, CDR1 is SGHNT and CDR2 is YYREEE (reference sequence). This CDR3 reads CASSEGSRYPNEQFF. The DNA of the CDR3 is TGTGCCAGCAGCGAGGGGTCCCGCTACCCTAATGAGCAGTTCTTC.

This clone was observed a single time. Other DNA sequences within the sample encode an identical CDR3. The rearrangement links TRBV18 to TRBJ2-7, with 7 nucleotides matching TRBD1. This CDR3 comprises 15 residues. Trimming at V came to 3 bases and at J to 2 bases, leaving 7 bases not matched to a gene. From germline, CDR1 is KGHSH and CDR2 LQKENI. As DNA, the CDR3 is TGTGCCAGCTCACCCCGGGACAGAGCTGCCTACGAGCAGTACTTC. It codes for CASSPRDRAAYEQYF.